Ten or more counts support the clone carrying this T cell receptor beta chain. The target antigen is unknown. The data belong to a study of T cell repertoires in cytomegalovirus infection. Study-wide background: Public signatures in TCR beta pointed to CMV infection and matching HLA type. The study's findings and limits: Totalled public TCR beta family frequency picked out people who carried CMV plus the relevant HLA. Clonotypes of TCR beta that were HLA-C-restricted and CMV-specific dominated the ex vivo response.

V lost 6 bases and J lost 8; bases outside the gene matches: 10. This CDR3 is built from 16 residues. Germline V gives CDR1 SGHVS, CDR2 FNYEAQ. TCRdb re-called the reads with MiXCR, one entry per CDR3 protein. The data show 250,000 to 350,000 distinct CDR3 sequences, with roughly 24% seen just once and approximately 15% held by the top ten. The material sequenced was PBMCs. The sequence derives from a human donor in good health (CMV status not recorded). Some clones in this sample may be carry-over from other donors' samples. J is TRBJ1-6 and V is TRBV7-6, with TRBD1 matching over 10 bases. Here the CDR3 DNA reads TGTGCCAGCAGATTTTCTCCCGGGACAGGGGATTCACCCCTCCACTTT. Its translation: CASRFSPGTGDSPLHF.